The 8 T cell receptor beta chains below were found in one sample sequenced in a study of patients and donors after allogeneic stem cell transplantation. Using its own MiXCR run on the RT-PCR reads, TCRdb lists one record per CDR3 protein. The sample lists hundreds of thousands of distinct CDR3 sequences; around 16% were seen once. The source material was blood, either unsorted or a sorted T cell fraction (not recorded which). The receptor source for this set is a human donor who was either an allogeneic HSCT recipient or a stem cell or donor lymphocyte infusion donor (not recorded which). It is not recorded whose cells these are; they may come from a transplant donor.

This clonotype was detected only once. V gene TRBV5-1 combines with J gene TRBJ2-2; TRBD2 matches 12 bases. CDR1 and CDR2 from the germline V gene are SGHRS and YFSETQ. The CDR3 runs to 17 residues. V shed 4 bases, J shed 4 bases, and the junction held 8 bases outside the gene matches. The CDR3 DNA sequence: TGCGCCAGCAGCCCCGGACTAGCGGGAACCCGCACCGGGGAGCTGTTTTTT. The encoded protein is CASSPGLAGTRTGELFF.

This clonotype was counted between two and nine times. The chain links TRBV9 to TRBJ2-1, with D perhaps being TRBD1 or TRBD2 (6 bases each). Germline-derived CDR1 and CDR2 are SGDLS and YYNGEE. Trimming left V 4 bases short and J 5 bases short, with 16 bases between. CDR3 size: 15 residues. CDR3 amino acids: CASSFGGGPDNEQFF. The CDR3 bases are TGTGCCAGCAGCTTCGGAGGGGGTCCCGACAATGAGCAGTTCTTC.

The chain combines TRBV6-2 or TRBV6-3 with TRBJ1-2; 7 bases are a match to TRBD1. V was clipped by 6 bases and J by 4 bases; unmatched bases: 8. This CDR3 region has 14 residues. CDR1 and CDR2 from the germline V gene are MNHEY and SVGEGT. The CDR3, as DNA: TGTGCCAGCAGCCGCAGGGGGACTGGCTATGGCTACACCTTC. It specifies CASSRRGTGYGYTF.

This clonotype was recorded many times. The chain couples TRBV7-9 to TRBJ1-6; the D is unclear. There are 12 residues in the CDR3. Germline CDR1 is SEHNR and CDR2 is FQNEAQ (reference sequence). V lost 7 bases, J lost 9 bases, and 10 bases lay in between. CDR3 sequence reads: CASKMGSSPLHF. CDR3 coding DNA: TGTGCCAGCAAAATGGGGTCTTCACCCCTCCACTTT.

This clonotype has a handful of counts. This rearrangement joins TRBV6-2 or TRBV6-3 to TRBJ2-2; D gene ambiguous. Germline CDR1 and CDR2: MNHEY and SVGEGT. The V end was cut by 4 bases, the J end by 3 bases, with 9 bases between. The CDR3 sequence is 14 residues long. CDR3 bases: TGTGCCAGCAGTTCCCATGAGGACACCGGGGAGCTGTTTTTT. Protein sequence: CASSSHEDTGELFF.

The chain uses TRBV12-3 or TRBV12-4 and TRBJ2-3, with 9 positions matching TRBD1. The CDR3 spans 14 residues. With 6 bases clipped from V and 4 bases from J, the junction kept 5 bases outside the gene matches. Here the CDR3 reads CASRQDRGADTQYF. Here the CDR3 DNA reads TGTGCCAGCAGGCAGGACAGGGGAGCAGATACGCAGTATTTT.

J is TRBJ2-2 and V is TRBV19, with D perhaps matching TRBD1 (5 bases). Germline lookup yields CDR1 LNHDA and CDR2 SQIVND (reference sequence). The CDR3 has 15 residues. V dropped 7 bases and J dropped 3 bases, with 15 bases sitting between them. The DNA of the CDR3 is TGTGCCAGTAAATGGACGACAGCCTACACCGGGGAGCTGTTTTTT. This gives the protein CASKWTTAYTGELFF.

The CDR3 coding sequence is TGTGCCACCAGCAGTTCACAGACAGGTTTCTCCTACGAGCAGTACTTC. Translating it yields CATSSSQTGFSYEQYF. The rearrangement joins TRBV15 to TRBJ2-7, with D tentatively TRBD1 (6 bases). Germline V gene sequence: CDR1 LNHNV, CDR2 YYDKDF (reference sequence). This CDR3 has 16 amino acids. Trimming pared 3 bases from V and 0 bases from J, leaving 15 bases between.